A selection of T cell receptor beta chains follows, all from one sample in a study of cytotoxic CD8 clonotypes in ibrutinib-treated CLL. Clones were read by immunoSEQ multiplex PCR, and TCRdb kept only the in-frame ones, dropping some. This sample has 250,000 to 350,000 clones, with 60% to 80% found just once. The sample consisted of PBMCs, taken at disease progression, from a patient treated with ibrutinib. Receptors originate from a human donor with chronic lymphocytic leukemia. Both conserved end residues are part of each CDR3. The order of the fields is clone size, V gene, J gene, D gene, CDR3 DNA, CDR3 protein. A D gene is named only where the DNA matches it firmly. Clone size is not always given. Where it is, it says once, few, many or a class for expanded clones.

size: -
V: TRBV4-3
J: TRBJ2-3
D: -
DNA: TGCGCCAGCAGCCAAGGTGACTCCCCAGATACGCAGTATTTT
CDR3: CASSQGDSPDTQYF

size: -
V: TRBV14
J: TRBJ2-5
D: TRBD2
DNA: TGTGCCAGCAGCCAAGATAAACGAGGAAGACTAGCGGGATACATTCAAGAGACCCAGTACTTC
CDR3: CASSQDKRGRLAGYIQETQYF

size: -
V: TRBV5-6
J: TRBJ1-2
D: TRBD1
DNA: TGTGCCAGCAGGCGGGACAGGGATTGGTGGTATGGCTACACCTTC
CDR3: CASRRDRDWWYGYTF

size: -
V: TRBV15
J: TRBJ2-7
D: -
DNA: TGTGCCACCAGCAGATCCACAGGGTTGAGGGAGCAGTACTTC
CDR3: CATSRSTGLREQYF

size: -
V: TRBV18
J: TRBJ2-1
D: -
DNA: TGTGCCAGCTCACCACGTTTAGATGAGCAGTTCTTC
CDR3: CASSPRLDEQFF

size: -
V: TRBV29-1
J: TRBJ2-1
D: TRBD2
DNA: TGCAGCGTTGAAAGCAGACTAGCGGGCTACAATGAGCAGTTCTTC
CDR3: CSVESRLAGYNEQFF

size: -
V: TRBV9
J: TRBJ2-1
D: -
DNA: TGTGCCAGCAGCGAGCCATCCGATAGCTCCTACAATGAGCAGTTCTTC
CDR3: CASSEPSDSSYNEQFF

size: -
V: TRBV5-1
J: TRBJ1-1
D: TRBD1
DNA: TGCGCCAGCAGCTGGGACAGGGAAACTGAAGCTTTCTTT
CDR3: CASSWDRETEAFF

size: -
V: TRBV4-1
J: TRBJ1-1
D: TRBD1
DNA: TGCGCCAGCAGTCCGGGACAGGGGATGAACACTGAAGCTTTCTTT
CDR3: CASSPGQGMNTEAFF

size: -
V: TRBV6-5
J: TRBJ1-5
D: TRBD1
DNA: TGTGCCAGCAAGCCGGGACAGGGCAATCAGCCCCAGCATTTT
CDR3: CASKPGQGNQPQHF

size: -
V: TRBV2
J: TRBJ2-7
D: -
DNA: TGTGCCAGCAGTGACCGAGAAGTTGGGTACGAGCAGTACTTC
CDR3: CASSDREVGYEQYF

size: -
V: TRBV9
J: TRBJ2-2
D: TRBD1
DNA: TGTGCCAGCAGCCAGACAGGGACCACCGGGGAGCTGTTTTTT
CDR3: CASSQTGTTGELFF

size: -
V: TRBV5-1
J: TRBJ1-1
D: -
DNA: TGCGCCAGCAGCTTGGCGGCGGGGGCCCTGGCTTTCTTT
CDR3: CASSLAAGALAFF

size: -
V: TRBV9
J: TRBJ2-2
D: -
DNA: TGTGCCAGCAGCGTAGGGCAGGGCCGGAACACCGGGGAGCTGTTTTTT
CDR3: CASSVGQGRNTGELFF

size: -
V: TRBV28
J: TRBJ1-4
D: -
DNA: TGTGCCAGCAGTTTATGGCCCCGCCCTCGTGAAAAACTGTTTTTT
CDR3: CASSLWPRPREKLFF

size: once
V: TRBV27
J: TRBJ1-6
D: -
DNA: TGTGCCAGCAGTTTCGGGGGGAGCGATTCACCCCTCCACTTT
CDR3: CASSFGGSDSPLHF

size: -
V: TRBV28
J: TRBJ2-7
D: -
DNA: TGTGCCAGCACCGGGGCAGGGTGGTCCTACGAGCAGTACTTC
CDR3: CASTGAGWSYEQYF

size: -
V: TRBV14
J: TRBJ2-7
D: -
DNA: TGTGCCAGCAGCCTGACCAGAGACGAGCAGTACTTC
CDR3: CASSLTRDEQYF

size: -
V: TRBV9
J: TRBJ2-7
D: TRBD2
DNA: TGTGCCAGCAGCACGGGACTAGCGGAAACCTACGAGCAGTACTTC
CDR3: CASSTGLAETYEQYF

size: -
V: TRBV11-2
J: TRBJ1-2
D: TRBD1
DNA: TGTGCCAGCAGCCCCGCTACAGGGGGTTATGGCTACACCTTC
CDR3: CASSPATGGYGYTF

size: -
V: TRBV7-9
J: TRBJ2-3
D: TRBD2
DNA: TGTGCCAGCAGCTCTAGCGGGGGGGCCGTTCTTGCCCGCACAGATACGCAGTATTTT
CDR3: CASSSSGGAVLARTDTQYF

size: -
V: TRBV5-5
J: TRBJ2-2
D: TRBD2
DNA: TGTGCCAGCAGCCCGGGACTAGCGGGACCCGGGGAGCTGTTTTTT
CDR3: CASSPGLAGPGELFF

size: -
V: TRBV4-3
J: TRBJ2-7
D: -
DNA: TGCGCCAGCAGCCAAGATAGGTGGAGTTCCTACGAGCAGTACTTC
CDR3: CASSQDRWSSYEQYF